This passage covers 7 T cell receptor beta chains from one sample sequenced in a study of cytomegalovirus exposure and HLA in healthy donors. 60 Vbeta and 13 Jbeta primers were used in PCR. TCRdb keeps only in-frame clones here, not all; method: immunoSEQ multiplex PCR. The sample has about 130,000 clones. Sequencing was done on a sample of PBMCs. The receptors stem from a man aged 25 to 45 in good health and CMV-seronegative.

CDR3 region: CASSLNGGAAMNTEAFF. DNA of the CDR3: TGTGCCAGCAGCTTAAACGGGGGGGCGGCCATGAACACTGAAGCTTTCTTT. The J gene is TRBJ1-1, the V gene TRBV7-9; a possible D gene is TRBD1 (6 bases). V was clipped by 2 bases and J by 0 bases, with 16 bases between them. CDR1 and CDR2 from the germline V gene are SEHNR and FQNEAQ (reference sequence). This CDR3 has 17 amino acids.

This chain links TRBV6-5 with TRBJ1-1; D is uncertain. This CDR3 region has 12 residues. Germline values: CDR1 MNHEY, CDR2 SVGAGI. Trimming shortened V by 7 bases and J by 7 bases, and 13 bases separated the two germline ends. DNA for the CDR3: TGTGCCAGCAACTCCCCCCTCCGTGAAGCTTTCTTT. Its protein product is CASNSPLREAFF.

The chain's CDR3 is CASTLVRGEDGYTF. The CDR3 DNA is TGTGCCAGCACCCTGGTTCGGGGGGAGGATGGCTACACCTTC. V is TRBV2 and J is TRBJ1-2; TRBD1 is a possible D gene (5 bases). Germline CDR1 reads SNHLY; CDR2 reads FYNNEI. The CDR3 is made up of 14 amino acids. The ends were cut back, 7 bases at V and 6 bases at J, with 18 bases in the middle.

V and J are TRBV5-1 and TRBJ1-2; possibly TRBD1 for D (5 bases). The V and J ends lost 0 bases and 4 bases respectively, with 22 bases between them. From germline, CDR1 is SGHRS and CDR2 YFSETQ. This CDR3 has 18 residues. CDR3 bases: TGCGCCAGCAGCTTGGCCGGTAGTCAGGAGGGGTTAAGCTATGGCTACACCTTC. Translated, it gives CASSLAGSQEGLSYGYTF.

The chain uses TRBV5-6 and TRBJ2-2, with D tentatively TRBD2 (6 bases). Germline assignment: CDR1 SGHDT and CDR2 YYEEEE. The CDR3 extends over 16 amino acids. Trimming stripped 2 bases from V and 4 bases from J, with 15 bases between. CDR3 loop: CASSFSTGSSTGELFF. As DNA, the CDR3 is TGTGCCAGCAGCTTCTCTACCGGGAGTAGCACCGGGGAGCTGTTTTTT.

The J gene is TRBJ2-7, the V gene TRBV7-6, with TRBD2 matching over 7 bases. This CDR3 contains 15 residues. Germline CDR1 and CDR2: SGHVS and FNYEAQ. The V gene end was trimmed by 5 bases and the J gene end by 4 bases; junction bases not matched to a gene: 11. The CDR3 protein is CASSPRAGYLYEQYF. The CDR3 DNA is TGTGCCAGCAGCCCAAGAGCGGGGTATCTTTACGAGCAGTACTTC.

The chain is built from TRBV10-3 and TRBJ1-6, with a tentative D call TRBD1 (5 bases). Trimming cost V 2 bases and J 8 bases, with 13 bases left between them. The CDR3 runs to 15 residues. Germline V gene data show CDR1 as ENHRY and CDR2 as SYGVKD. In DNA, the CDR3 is TGTGCCATCAGTGAGAAAGGGGTCGAGGATTCACCCCTCCACTTT. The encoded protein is CAISEKGVEDSPLHF.